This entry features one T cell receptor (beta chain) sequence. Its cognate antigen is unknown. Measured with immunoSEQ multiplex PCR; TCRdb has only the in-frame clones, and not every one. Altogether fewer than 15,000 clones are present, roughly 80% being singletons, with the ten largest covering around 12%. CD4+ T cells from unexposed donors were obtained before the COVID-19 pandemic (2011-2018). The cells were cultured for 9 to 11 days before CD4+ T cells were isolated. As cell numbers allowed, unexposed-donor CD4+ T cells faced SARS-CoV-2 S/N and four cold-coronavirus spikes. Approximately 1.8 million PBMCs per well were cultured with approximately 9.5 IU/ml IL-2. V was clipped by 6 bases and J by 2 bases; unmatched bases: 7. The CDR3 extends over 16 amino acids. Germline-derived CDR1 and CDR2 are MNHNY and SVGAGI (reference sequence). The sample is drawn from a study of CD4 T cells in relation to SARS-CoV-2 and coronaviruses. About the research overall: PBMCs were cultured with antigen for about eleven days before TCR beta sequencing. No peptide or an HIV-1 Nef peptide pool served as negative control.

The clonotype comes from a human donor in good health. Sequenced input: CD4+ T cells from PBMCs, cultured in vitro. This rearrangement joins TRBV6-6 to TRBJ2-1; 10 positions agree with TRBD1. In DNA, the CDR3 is TGTGCCAGCAGCTCTTGGACAGGGGGGACCTACAATGAGCAGTTCTTC. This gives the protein CASSSWTGGTYNEQFF.